This T cell receptor beta chain was recorded in a study of blood T cell repertoires in COVID-19. Study-wide context: Specimens from acute and convalescent COVID-19 originated in the United States, Italy and Spain. The analysed material was cDNA or gDNA that came from T cells, B-cell-depleted T cells, or PBMCs.

In germline, CDR1 is SSHAT, CDR2 FNYEAQ (reference sequence). This CDR3 contains 14 residues. Concerning this clone: The germline gene is not matched at one end of the junction; a read error may be the cause.

Original handling: Researchers report that nucleated cell counts were estimated from reference gene primer amplification. Measured with immunoSEQ multiplex PCR; TCRdb has only the in-frame clones, and not every one. V and J calls and clone size are as listed in that table; D and trimming were resolved from the DNA. The sample includes some 150,000 clones, approximately 85% of them seen just once. This chain joins TRBV7-7 and TRBJ2-7, with TRBD1 identical over 11 bases. Source material: peripheral blood. This clonotype was sampled from a man between 50 and 59 years old with acute or convalescent COVID-19. The CDR3 loop reads CASIPGQGAYEQYF. CDR3 in DNA: TGTGCTAGCATCCCGGGACAGGGGGCCTACGAGCAGTACTTC.